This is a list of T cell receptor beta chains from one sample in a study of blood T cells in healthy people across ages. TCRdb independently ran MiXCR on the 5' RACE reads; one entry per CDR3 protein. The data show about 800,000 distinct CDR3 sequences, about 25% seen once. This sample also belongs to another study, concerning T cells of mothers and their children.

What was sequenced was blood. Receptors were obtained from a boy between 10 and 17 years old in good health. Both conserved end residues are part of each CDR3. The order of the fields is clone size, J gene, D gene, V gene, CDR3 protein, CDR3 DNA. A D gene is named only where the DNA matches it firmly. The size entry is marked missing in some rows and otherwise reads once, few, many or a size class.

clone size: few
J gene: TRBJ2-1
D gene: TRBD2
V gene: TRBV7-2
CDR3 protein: CASSSRTSGRAWNDEQFF
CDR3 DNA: TGTGCCAGCAGCTCAAGGACTAGCGGGAGGGCCTGGAACGATGAGCAGTTCTTC

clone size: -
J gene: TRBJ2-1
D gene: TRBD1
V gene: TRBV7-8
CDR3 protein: CASSPGQGVYNEQFF
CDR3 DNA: TGTGCCAGCAGCCCAGGACAGGGCGTCTACAATGAGCAGTTCTTC

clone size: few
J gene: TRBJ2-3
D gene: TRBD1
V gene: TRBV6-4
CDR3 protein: CASSDYLDRVSTDTQYF
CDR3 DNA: TGTGCCAGCAGTGACTATTTAGACAGGGTAAGCACAGATACGCAGTATTTT

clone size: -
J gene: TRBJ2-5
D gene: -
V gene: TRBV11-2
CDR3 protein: CASSLVGQLLETQYF
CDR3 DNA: TGTGCCAGCAGCTTAGTAGGACAGTTGTTAGAGACCCAGTACTTC

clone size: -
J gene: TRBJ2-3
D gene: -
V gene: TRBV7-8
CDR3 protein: CASSLGIRGTTDTQYF
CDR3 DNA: TGTGCCAGCAGCTTAGGTATTAGGGGAACCACAGATACGCAGTATTTT

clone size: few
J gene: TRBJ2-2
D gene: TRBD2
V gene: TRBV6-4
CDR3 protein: CASSDSSGGATGELFF
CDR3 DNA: TGTGCCAGCAGTGACTCGAGCGGGGGGGCCACCGGGGAGCTGTTTTTT

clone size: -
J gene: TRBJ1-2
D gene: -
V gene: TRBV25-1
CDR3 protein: CASSEGPSGFYGYTF
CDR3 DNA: TGTGCCAGCAGTGAAGGCCCTTCAGGGTTTTATGGCTACACCTTC

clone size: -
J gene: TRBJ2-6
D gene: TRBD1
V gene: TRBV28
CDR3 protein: CASSSTGGSSGANVLTF
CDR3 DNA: TGTGCCAGCAGCAGCACAGGGGGCAGCTCTGGGGCCAACGTCCTGACTTTC

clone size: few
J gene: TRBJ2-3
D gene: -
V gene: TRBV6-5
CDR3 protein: CASSSLWSSTDTQYF
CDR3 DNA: TGTGCCAGCAGTTCGCTATGGAGCAGCACAGATACGCAGTATTTT

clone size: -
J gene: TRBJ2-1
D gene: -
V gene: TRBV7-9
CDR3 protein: CASSLELDADEQFF
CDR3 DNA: TGTGCCAGCAGCTTAGAACTAGATGCCGATGAGCAGTTCTTC

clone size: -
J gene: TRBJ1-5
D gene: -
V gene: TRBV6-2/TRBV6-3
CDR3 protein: CASSYGFAAGGDQPQHF
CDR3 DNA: TGTGCCAGCAGTTACGGTTTCGCGGCAGGAGGCGATCAGCCCCAGCATTTT

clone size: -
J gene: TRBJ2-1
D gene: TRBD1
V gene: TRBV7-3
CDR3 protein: CASSFRGNPYNEQFF
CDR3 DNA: TGTGCCAGCAGCTTCAGGGGGAATCCCTACAATGAGCAGTTCTTC

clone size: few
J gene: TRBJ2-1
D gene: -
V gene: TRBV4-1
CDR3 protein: CASSQAVSSNEQFF
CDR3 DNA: TGCGCCAGCAGCCAAGCGGTTTCGAGCAATGAGCAGTTCTTC

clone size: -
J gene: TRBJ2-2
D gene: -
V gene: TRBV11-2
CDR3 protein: CASSLGGVSPDFAGNTGELFF
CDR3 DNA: TGTGCCAGCAGCTTAGGCGGGGTCAGTCCTGACTTCGCGGGGAACACCGGGGAGCTGTTTTTT

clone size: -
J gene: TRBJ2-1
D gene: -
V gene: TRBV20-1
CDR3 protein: CSASELAYNEQFF
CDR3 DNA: TGCAGTGCTAGCGAACTAGCATACAATGAGCAGTTCTTC

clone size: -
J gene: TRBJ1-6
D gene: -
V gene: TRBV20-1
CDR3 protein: CSARGGGRSYNSPLHF
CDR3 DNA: TGCAGTGCTAGAGGTGGCGGAAGATCCTATAATTCACCCCTCCACTTT

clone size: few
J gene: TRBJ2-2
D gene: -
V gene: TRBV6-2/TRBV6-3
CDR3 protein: CASSPLGVAPNTGELFF
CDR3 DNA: TGTGCCAGCAGTCCTCTGGGGGTAGCCCCGAACACCGGGGAGCTGTTTTTT

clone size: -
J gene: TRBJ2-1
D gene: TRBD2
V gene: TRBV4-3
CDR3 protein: CASSHRPGGNEQFF
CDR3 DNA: TGCGCCAGCAGCCACCGGCCGGGAGGGAATGAGCAGTTCTTC

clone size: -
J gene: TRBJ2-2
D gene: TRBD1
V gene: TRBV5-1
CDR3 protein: CASSLVTGVNTGELFF
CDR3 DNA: TGCGCCAGCAGCTTGGTAACAGGGGTCAACACCGGGGAGCTGTTTTTT

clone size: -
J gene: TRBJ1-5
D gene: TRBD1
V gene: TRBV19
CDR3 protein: CASRRRTGDSNQPQHF
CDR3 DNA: TGTGCCAGTAGGCGCCGTACAGGGGACAGCAATCAGCCCCAGCATTTT

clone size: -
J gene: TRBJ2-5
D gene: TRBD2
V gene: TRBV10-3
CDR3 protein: CAISEPGTSGRKETQYF
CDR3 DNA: TGTGCCATCAGTGAGCCAGGGACTAGCGGGAGAAAAGAGACCCAGTACTTC

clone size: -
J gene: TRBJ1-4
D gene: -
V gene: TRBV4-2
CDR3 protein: CASSQGPGAAEKLFF
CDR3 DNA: TGTGCCAGCAGCCAAGGGCCAGGGGCGGCTGAAAAACTGTTTTTT

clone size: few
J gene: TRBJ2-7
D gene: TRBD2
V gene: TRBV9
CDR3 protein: CASSASGTLSGYEQYF
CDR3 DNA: TGTGCCAGCAGCGCGAGCGGGACCCTCTCGGGCTACGAGCAGTACTTC

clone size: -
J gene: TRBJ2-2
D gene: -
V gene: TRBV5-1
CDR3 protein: CASSLAEYRNTGELFF
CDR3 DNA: TGCGCCAGCAGCTTGGCCGAATACAGAAACACCGGGGAGCTGTTTTTT

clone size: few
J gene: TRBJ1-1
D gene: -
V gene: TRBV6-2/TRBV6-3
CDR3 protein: CASSNRERMNTEAFF
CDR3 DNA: TGTGCCAGCAGTAACAGGGAACGGATGAACACTGAAGCTTTCTTT

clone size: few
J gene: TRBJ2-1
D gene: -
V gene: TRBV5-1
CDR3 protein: CASSLEHHSYNEQFF
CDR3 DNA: TGCGCCAGCAGCTTGGAACACCACTCCTACAATGAGCAGTTCTTC

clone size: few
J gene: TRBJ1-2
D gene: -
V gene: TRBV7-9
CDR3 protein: CASSLAAAQIGYTF
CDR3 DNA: TGTGCCAGCAGCTTAGCGGCCGCGCAGATAGGCTACACCTTC

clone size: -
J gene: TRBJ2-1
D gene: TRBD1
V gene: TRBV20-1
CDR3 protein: CSARDMDRGYNEQFF
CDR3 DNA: TGCAGTGCTAGAGATATGGACAGGGGATACAATGAGCAGTTCTTC

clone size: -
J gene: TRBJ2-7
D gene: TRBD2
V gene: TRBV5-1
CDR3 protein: CASSLASGRVYEQYF
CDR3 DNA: TGCGCCAGCAGCTTGGCTAGCGGGAGGGTCTACGAGCAGTACTTC

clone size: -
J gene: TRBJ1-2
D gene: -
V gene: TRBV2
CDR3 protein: CASSEGQGRISYTF
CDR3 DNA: TGTGCCAGCAGTGAGGGGCAGGGACGGATTAGCTACACCTTC

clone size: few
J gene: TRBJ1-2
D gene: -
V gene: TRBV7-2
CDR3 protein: CASTPAQELRSYTF
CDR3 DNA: TGTGCCAGCACCCCGGCACAGGAGCTTCGAAGCTACACCTTC

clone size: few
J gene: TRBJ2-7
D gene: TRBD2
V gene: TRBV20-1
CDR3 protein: CSAPGTSGGSYEQYF
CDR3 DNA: TGCAGTGCTCCCGGGACTAGCGGGGGCTCCTACGAGCAGTACTTC

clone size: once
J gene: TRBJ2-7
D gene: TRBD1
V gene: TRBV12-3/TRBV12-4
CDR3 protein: CASNGPGQGSYEQYF
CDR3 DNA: TGTGCCAGCAACGGACCGGGACAGGGCTCCTACGAGCAGTACTTC

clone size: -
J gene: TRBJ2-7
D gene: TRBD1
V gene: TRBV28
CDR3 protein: CASSFRGQTYEQYF
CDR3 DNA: TGTGCCAGCAGTTTCAGGGGACAGACCTACGAGCAGTACTTC

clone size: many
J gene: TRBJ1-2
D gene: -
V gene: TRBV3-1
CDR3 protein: CASSQDKGGYTF
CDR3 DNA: TGTGCCAGCAGCCAAGATAAGGGGGGCTACACCTTC

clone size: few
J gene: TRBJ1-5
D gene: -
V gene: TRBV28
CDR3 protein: CACSISRSNQPQHF
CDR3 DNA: TGTGCCTGCAGCATAAGTAGAAGCAATCAGCCCCAGCATTTT

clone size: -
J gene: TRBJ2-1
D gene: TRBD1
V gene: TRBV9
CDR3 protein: CASSVTGTGAYNEQFF
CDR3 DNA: TGTGCCAGCAGCGTAACCGGGACAGGAGCCTACAATGAGCAGTTCTTC

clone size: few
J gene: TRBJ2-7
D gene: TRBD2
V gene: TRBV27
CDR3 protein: CASSLGGVLYEQYF
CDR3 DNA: TGTGCCAGCAGTTTAGGGGGGGTTCTCTACGAGCAGTACTTC

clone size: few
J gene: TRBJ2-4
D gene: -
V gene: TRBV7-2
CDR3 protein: CASSPPGTDKNIQYF
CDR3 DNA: TGTGCCAGCAGCCCCCCAGGGACGGACAAAAACATTCAGTACTTC

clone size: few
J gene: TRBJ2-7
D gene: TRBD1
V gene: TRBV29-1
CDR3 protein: CSVRGSGQGVGEQYF
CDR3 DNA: TGCAGCGTGAGGGGTAGTGGACAGGGGGTCGGCGAGCAGTACTTC

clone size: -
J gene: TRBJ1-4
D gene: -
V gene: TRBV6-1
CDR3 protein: CASSPGRTNEELFF
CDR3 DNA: TGTGCCAGCAGTCCGGGGAGAACTAATGAAGAACTGTTTTTT

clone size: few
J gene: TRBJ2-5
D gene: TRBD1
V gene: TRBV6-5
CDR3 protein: CASRDPDRDQETQYF
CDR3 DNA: TGTGCCAGCAGGGATCCAGACAGGGACCAAGAGACCCAGTACTTC

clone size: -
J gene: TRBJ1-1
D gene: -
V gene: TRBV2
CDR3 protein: CASSEALRPDEAFF
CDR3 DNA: TGTGCCAGCAGTGAAGCGCTTCGGCCGGATGAAGCTTTCTTT

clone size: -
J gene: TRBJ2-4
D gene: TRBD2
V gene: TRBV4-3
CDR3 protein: CASSQDNSGGVLNIQYF
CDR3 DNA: TGCGCCAGCAGCCAAGATAATAGCGGGGGGGTTTTGAACATTCAGTACTTC

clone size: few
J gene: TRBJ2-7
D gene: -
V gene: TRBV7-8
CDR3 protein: CASSLGVPGASYEQYF
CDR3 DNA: TGTGCCAGCAGCTTAGGGGTCCCAGGGGCCTCCTACGAGCAGTACTTC

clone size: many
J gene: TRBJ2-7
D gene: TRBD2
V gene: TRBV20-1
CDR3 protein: CSAPTSGRYEQYF
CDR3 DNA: TGCAGTGCCCCGACTAGCGGGAGGTACGAGCAGTACTTC